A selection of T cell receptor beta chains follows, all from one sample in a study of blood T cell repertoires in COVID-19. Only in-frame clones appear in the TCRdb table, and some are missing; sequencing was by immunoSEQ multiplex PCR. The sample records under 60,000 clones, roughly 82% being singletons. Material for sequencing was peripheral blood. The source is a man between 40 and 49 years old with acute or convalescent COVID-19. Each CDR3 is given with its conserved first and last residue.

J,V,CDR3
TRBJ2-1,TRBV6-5,CATGEVSYNEQFF
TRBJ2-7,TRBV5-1,CASSIDRAVQYF
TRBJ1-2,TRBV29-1,CSVVPPDRNYGYTF
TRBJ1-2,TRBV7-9,CASSLGQATF
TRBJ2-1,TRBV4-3,CASSQEAGRSSYNEQFF
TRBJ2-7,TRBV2,CASMGLAGGHYTYEQYF
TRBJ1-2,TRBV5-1,CASSFGDNSILGYTF
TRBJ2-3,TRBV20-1,CSASTSTDTQYF
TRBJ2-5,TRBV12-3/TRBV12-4,CASSFQVAETQYF
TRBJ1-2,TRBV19,CASSQNRGGGYTF
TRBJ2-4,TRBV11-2,CASSRQAIQYF
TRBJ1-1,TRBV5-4,CASKTGGSAEAFF
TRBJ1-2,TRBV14,CASSRLVGGRSYGYTF
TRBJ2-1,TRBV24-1,CATSDPAGTSGGINEQFF
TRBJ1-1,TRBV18,CASSRGLVNTEAFF
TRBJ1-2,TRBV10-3,CAIRPDSYGYTF
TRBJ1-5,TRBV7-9,CASSQENRGQRNQPQHF
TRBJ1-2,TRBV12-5,CASGGSGYGYTF
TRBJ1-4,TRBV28,CASSVDRGNEKLFF
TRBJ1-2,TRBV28,CASKMERSGYTF
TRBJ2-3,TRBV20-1,CSASGGRLTDTQYF
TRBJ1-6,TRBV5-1,CASSSGGTGNSPLHF
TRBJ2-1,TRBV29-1,CSAGRGSEQFF
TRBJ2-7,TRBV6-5,CASRLEGQTYEQYF
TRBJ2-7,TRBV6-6,CASSYSQQREQYF
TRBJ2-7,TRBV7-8,CASSPRGEQYF
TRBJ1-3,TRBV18,CASSPQGALSSGNTIYF
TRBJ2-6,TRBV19,CASRASGGQGISGANVLTF
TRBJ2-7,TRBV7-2,CASSSYTGSYEQYF
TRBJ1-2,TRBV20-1,CSASRDAGADGYTF
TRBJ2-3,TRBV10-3,CAINSGGAADTQYF
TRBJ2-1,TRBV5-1,CASSPKGGTSLYEQFF
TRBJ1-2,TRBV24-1,CATSDPGLGYGYTF
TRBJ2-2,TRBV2,CASREDGYNTGELFF
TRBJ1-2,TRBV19,CASTQGGYGYTF
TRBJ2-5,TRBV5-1,CASSLEPSGSSGGTQYF
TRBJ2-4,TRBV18,CASSPGQIAKNIQYF
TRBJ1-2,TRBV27,CASSRLGAGYGYTF
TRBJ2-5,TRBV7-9,CASSPGVAGGETQYF
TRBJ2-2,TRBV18,CASSPPVSWQTGELFF
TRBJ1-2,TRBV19,CASTPGQAAEGYTF
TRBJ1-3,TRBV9,CASSVELTDTGNTIYF
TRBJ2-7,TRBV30,CAWSPRGQKNYEQYF
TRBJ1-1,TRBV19,CASSRDRAKNTEAFF
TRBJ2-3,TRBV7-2,CASSLSGGADTQYF
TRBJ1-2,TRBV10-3,CAISRGSDYGYTF
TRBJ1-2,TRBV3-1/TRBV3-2,CASSLKQGTNYGYTF